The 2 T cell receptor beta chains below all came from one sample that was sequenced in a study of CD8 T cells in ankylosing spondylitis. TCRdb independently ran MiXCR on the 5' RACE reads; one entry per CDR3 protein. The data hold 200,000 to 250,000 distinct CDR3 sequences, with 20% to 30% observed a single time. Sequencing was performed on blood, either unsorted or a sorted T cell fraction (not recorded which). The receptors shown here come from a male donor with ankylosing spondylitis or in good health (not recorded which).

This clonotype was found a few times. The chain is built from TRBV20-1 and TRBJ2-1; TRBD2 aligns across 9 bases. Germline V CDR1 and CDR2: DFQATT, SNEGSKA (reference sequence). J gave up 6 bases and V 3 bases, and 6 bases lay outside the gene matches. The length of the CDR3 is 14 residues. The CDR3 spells CSARVPSGANEQFF. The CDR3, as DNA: TGCAGTGCTAGGGTCCCTAGCGGGGCCAATGAGCAGTTCTTC.

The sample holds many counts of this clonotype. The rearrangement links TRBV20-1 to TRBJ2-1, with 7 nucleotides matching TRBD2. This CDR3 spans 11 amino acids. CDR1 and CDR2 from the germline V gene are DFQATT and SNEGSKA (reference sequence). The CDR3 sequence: CSQLANNEQFF. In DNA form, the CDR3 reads TGCAGCCAACTAGCGAACAATGAGCAGTTCTTC.